The 19 T cell receptor beta chains presented below share a single source sample, sequenced in a study of response to subunit inactivated influenza vaccine. TCRdb itself ran the RT-PCR reads through MiXCR, one entry per CDR3 protein. The table shows some 800,000 distinct CDR3 sequences, with over 20% occurring only once. Specimen: PBMCs from blood, collected 5 days after vaccination. Every receptor here comes from a man between 50 and 59 years old who received an inactivated influenza vaccine.

The V gene is TRBV15, the J gene TRBJ2-3, with 8 bases fitting TRBD1. The germline V gene encodes CDR1 LNHNV and CDR2 YYDKDF (reference sequence). Trimming took 1 base from V and 0 from J; bases not matched to a gene: 0. The CDR3 runs 15 residues. DNA of the CDR3: TGTGCCACCAGCAGAGGACAGGGGAGCACAGATACGCAGTATTTT. Residues: CATSRGQGSTDTQYF.

In DNA form, the CDR3 reads TGCGCCAGCAGCGACCAGGGTGCGGGCAATGAGCAGTTCTTC. Protein product: CASSDQGAGNEQFF. The chain recombines TRBV5-1 with TRBJ2-1, with D perhaps TRBD1 or TRBD2 (5 bases each). V dropped 4 bases and J dropped 6 bases, with 14 bases sitting between them. This CDR3 contains 14 residues. CDR1 and CDR2 (germline): SGHRS, YFSETQ. The whole variable domain, filled in from reference TRBV5-1 and TRBJ2-1, reads KAGVTQTPRYLIKTRGQQVTLSCSPISGHRSVSWYQQTPGQGLQFLFEYFSETQRNKGNFPGRFSGRQFSNSRSEMNVSTLELGDSALYLCASSDQGAGNEQFFGPGTRLTVL.

This clonotype was found a few times. V is TRBV12-3 or TRBV12-4 and J is TRBJ2-1; 8 positions agree with TRBD2. The CDR3 runs to 16 residues. J was trimmed by 4 bases and V by 4 bases; bases with no gene match: 9. Here the CDR3 DNA reads TGTGCCAGCAGTTCCTCTAGCGGGCCCCTTTACAATGAGCAGTTCTTC. Amino acid sequence: CASSSSSGPLYNEQFF.

This clonotype was counted many times. V gene TRBV7-2 combines with J gene TRBJ2-1; 8 nucleotides match TRBD2. J lost 3 bases, V lost 5 bases, and 9 bases had no gene match. CDR3 length: 16 amino acids. Germline V gene lookup returns CDR1 SGHTA and CDR2 FQGNSA. The CDR3 is CASSKDGLAGYNEQFF. Written as DNA, the CDR3 is TGTGCCAGCAGCAAGGACGGACTAGCAGGCTACAATGAGCAGTTCTTC.

There are a few counts of this clonotype. The genes are TRBV7-9 and TRBJ2-3; 8 bases fit TRBD2. CDR3 size: 16 residues. Germline V gives CDR1 SEHNR, CDR2 FQNEAQ (reference sequence). With V trimmed by 4 bases and J by 6 bases, 12 bases remained unmatched. The CDR3 reads CASSSYRTGGLDTQYF. As DNA, the CDR3 is TGTGCCAGCAGCTCCTACCGTACGGGGGGGCTCGATACGCAGTATTTT.

This clonotype was detected ten times or more. The V gene is TRBV6-2 or TRBV6-3, the J gene TRBJ2-5; D might be TRBD2 (5 bases). Deletions cut 5 bases from V and 3 bases from J, with 16 bases between. Germline assignment: CDR1 MNHEY and CDR2 SVGEGT. The CDR3 runs 15 residues. The CDR3 protein is CASSPPGNGEETQYF. DNA for the CDR3: TGTGCCAGCAGTCCGCCGGGGAACGGCGAAGAGACCCAGTACTTC.

This clonotype was counted only a few times. The chain combines TRBV6-2 or TRBV6-3 with TRBJ1-1; D is perhaps TRBD1 (6 bases). Trimming took off 6 bases at V and 1 base at J, with 12 bases between the two ends. CDR3 size: 14 residues. The germline V gene encodes CDR1 MNHEY and CDR2 SVGEGT. The DNA of the CDR3 is TGTGCCAGCAGATCTGGACAGCCGAACACTGAAGCTTTCTTT. Amino acids: CASRSGQPNTEAFF.

The V and J genes are TRBV27 and TRBJ2-1; TRBD2 might be the D (6 bases). Germline assignment: CDR1 MNHEY and CDR2 SMNVEV (reference sequence). The CDR3 loop spans 15 amino acids. Trimming cost V 3 bases and J 8 bases, with 17 bases left between them. DNA for the CDR3: TGTGCCAGCAGTTTCTCGACGGGAGTATGGGATGAGCAGTTCTTC. This sequence encodes CASSFSTGVWDEQFF.

This clonotype was seen more than once but under ten times. The genes are TRBV7-9 and TRBJ2-3; no firm D call. This CDR3 has 13 amino acids. The V gene's germline CDR1 is SEHNR and CDR2 FQNEAQ (reference sequence). The V gene lost 5 bases and the J gene lost 5 bases, with 11 bases spanning the gap. Written as DNA, the CDR3 is TGTGCCAGCAGCGCCCCTGGGGAAGATACGCAGTATTTT. Translation gives CASSAPGEDTQYF.

Ten or more counts support this clonotype. This sequence joins TRBV12-3 or TRBV12-4 and TRBJ2-6; TRBD1 might be the D (5 bases). CDR3 length: 13 amino acids. With 6 bases removed from V and 3 bases from J, the gap between germline ends came to 6 bases. The CDR3 loop is CASRDSGANVLTF. CDR3 DNA sequence: TGTGCCAGCAGAGACAGTGGGGCCAACGTCCTGACTTTC.

A few counts support this clonotype. The CDR3 sequence: CASSLQSGPRREYF. CDR3 sequence (DNA): TGTGCCAGCAGCTTACAGAGCGGGCCAAGACGTGAGTATTTT. The rearrangement joins TRBV7-2 to TRBJ2-3; tentatively, D is TRBD2 (6 bases). The length of the CDR3 is 14 residues. V was clipped by 2 bases and J by 13 bases, with 19 bases between them. Per germline, CDR1 SGHTA and CDR2 FQGNSA.

This clonotype was counted only a few times. The chain combines TRBV18 with TRBJ1-1; D gene uncertain. V was clipped by 3 bases and J by 3 bases, with 14 bases between them. This CDR3 has 15 amino acids. Germline V gene lookup returns CDR1 KGHSH and CDR2 LQKENI. The DNA for the CDR3 is TGTGCCAGCTCACCGACCATTTCGTTGGACACTGAAGCTTTCTTT. It yields the protein CASSPTISLDTEAFF.

There are a few counts of this clonotype. The chain carries TRBV12-3 or TRBV12-4 and TRBJ1-2; 8 bases fit TRBD1. Trimming took 4 bases from V and 8 from J; bases not matched to a gene: 6. This CDR3 contains 13 residues. The CDR3 DNA sequence: TGTGCCAGCAGTTCACAGGGGGTAGAGGGCTACACCTTC. It translates to CASSSQGVEGYTF.

The chain joins TRBV6-2 or TRBV6-3 to TRBJ2-3; no firm D call. The CDR3 is made up of 16 amino acids. Between the trimmed V and J ends, which lost 7 bases and 3 bases, there was a span of 20 bases. Germline V gives CDR1 MNHEY, CDR2 SVGEGT. CDR3 sequence (DNA): TGTGCCAGCACTACTACCGAATTTTGGCTGACAGATACGCAGTATTTT. Its protein product is CASTTTEFWLTDTQYF.

This clonotype was observed many times. The rearrangement uses TRBV4-3 and TRBJ2-2; tentative D call: TRBD2 (6 bases). Trimming took off 3 bases at V and 7 bases at J, with 6 bases between the two ends. The CDR3 contains 12 residues. Germline CDR1 and CDR2: LGHNA and YSLEER. The CDR3 DNA reads as TGCGCCAGCAGCCAGGGAGGCGGGGAGCTGTTTTTT. It codes for CASSQGGGELFF.

This clonotype was counted between two and nine times. The chain employs TRBV25-1 and TRBJ1-1; D is perhaps TRBD1 (5 bases). Germline CDR1 MGHDK, CDR2 SYGVNS. With 3 bases removed from V and 5 bases from J, the gap between germline ends came to 16 bases. The CDR3 is 15 amino acids. The CDR3 nucleotides read TGTGCCAGCAGTGACATATGGGGCGCGGAGACTGAAGCTTTCTTT. It yields the protein CASSDIWGAETEAFF.

This clonotype was seen many times. J is TRBJ2-1 and V is TRBV6-5; TRBD2 agrees at 9 bases. The V and J ends lost 0 bases and 4 bases, in that order; junction bases with no gene match: 4. The germline V gene has CDR1 MNHEY and CDR2 SVGAGI. This CDR3 has 16 amino acids. The CDR3 DNA reads TGTGCCAGCAGTTACTCGACTAGCGGAAAGTACAATGAGCAGTTCTTC. It codes for CASSYSTSGKYNEQFF.

This clonotype was seen more than once but under ten times. This chain connects TRBV4-2 to TRBJ2-1; possible D gene TRBD1, 7 bases. This CDR3 region has 16 residues. Trimming shortened V by 3 bases and J by 0 bases, and 12 bases separated the two germline ends. In germline, CDR1 is LGHNA, CDR2 YNFKEQ. The CDR3 DNA follows: TGTGCCAGCAGCCAGGCGGGACAGAGCTCCTACAATGAGCAGTTCTTC. Its protein product is CASSQAGQSSYNEQFF.

This clonotype was detected a few times. The gene calls are TRBV18 and TRBJ2-3; D is uncertain. CDR1 and CDR2 from the germline V gene are KGHSH and LQKENI. The V end was cut by 3 bases, the J end by 5 bases, with 6 bases between. This CDR3 spans 12 amino acids. The CDR3, as DNA: TGTGCCAGCTCACCCAATCAAGATACGCAGTATTTT. Residues: CASSPNQDTQYF.